Detailed here is one T cell receptor (beta chain). The antigen remains unidentified. The data originate from a study of human T cells and chemical hapten exposure. Study overall: Throughout a study of approximately 5 months, patients underwent weekly scalp administration of diphenylcyclopropenone doses. After 6 days, upper back 0.01% DPC patch tests were scored. Per-sample variation in TCR yield stemmed mainly from small pooled library volume differences.

Whole-study findings and limits: The number of TCRs above 1 in 1000 frequency did not change after DPC sensitization.

Trimming at V came to 6 bases and at J to 2 bases, leaving 8 bases not matched to a gene. This CDR3 region has 17 residues. One entry per CDR3 protein, called by TCRdb with MiXCR from the RACE reads. This table holds over 150,000 distinct CDR3 sequences, 25% to 30% found once. Time point given: patch test 3, about 24 weeks after DPC sensitization. Sample treatment: therapeutic diphenylcyclopropenone sensitization with weekly scalp DPC. J is TRBJ2-3 and V is TRBV12-3 or TRBV12-4; 13 nucleotides line up with TRBD2. This receptor was identified in a woman between 18 and 29 years old with alopecia areata. Some clones in this sample may be carry-over from other donors' samples. Sequenced material: whole blood, taken in connection with sensitization to the hapten diphenylcyclopropenone (DPC). The CDR3 region is CASRQGLAGDTTDTQYF. DNA for the CDR3: TGTGCCAGCAGGCAAGGACTAGCGGGAGACACCACAGATACGCAGTATTTT.